These T cell receptor beta chains were read from a single sample in a study of shared clonotypes between healthy human individuals. The table came from immunoSEQ multiplex PCR; TCRdb's copy has only in-frame clones and leaves some out. Seen here are some 1 million clones, 75% observed once, and the top ten hold approximately 1.5%. Sequenced input: memory CD4+ T cells sorted from blood. The origin of the receptors is a man aged 18-30 years in good health. The CDR3 runs from the conserved cysteine through the conserved F or W. Fields, in order: clone size, CDR3 length, D gene, J gene, V gene, CDR3 DNA, CDR3 protein. The D gene is left open where the match is weak. Only part of the rows carry a size: once, few, many, or a class if the clone is expanded.

NA 17 NA TRBJ1-5 TRBV6-1 TGTGCCAGCAGTGAGAGACGGGGGGATTATAGCAATCAGCCCCAGCATTTT CASSERRGDYSNQPQHF
NA 13 TRBD1 TRBJ2-7 TRBV18 TGTGCCAGCTCAGATGGGACAGCCTACGAGCAGTACTTC CASSDGTAYEQYF
NA 13 NA TRBJ2-7 TRBV7-9 TGTGCCAGCAGCCGGTCGGGGGTAGACGAGCAGTACTTC CASSRSGVDEQYF
NA 14 NA TRBJ2-1 TRBV10-3 TGTGCCATCAGTCCTGGGGGGGCGCGCAATGAGCAGTTCTTC CAISPGGARNEQFF
NA 14 NA TRBJ1-1 TRBV19 TGTGCCAGTCCTCCACGGGGGGGGACCCCTGAAGCTTTCTTT CASPPRGGTPEAFF
NA 16 NA TRBJ2-3 TRBV7-9 TGTGCCAGCAGCCTCGGGGGAGGGGGCCGCACAGATACGCAGTATTTT CASSLGGGGRTDTQYF
once 14 NA TRBJ1-3 TRBV10-2 TGCGCCAGCAGTGAGCCGTTCTCTGGAAACACCATATATTTT CASSEPFSGNTIYF
NA 15 TRBD1 TRBJ1-4 TRBV19 TGTGCCAGTACCTGGACAGGGGCCTATAATGAAAAACTGTTTTTT CASTWTGAYNEKLFF
NA 16 NA TRBJ2-3 TRBV5-4 TGTGCCAGCAGCCAGAGTGGTTCCCGGCAACCAGATACGCAGTATTTT CASSQSGSRQPDTQYF
NA 16 NA TRBJ1-4 TRBV5-1 TGCGCCAGCAGCTTGGGGCTCAGGGGCGTTCTTGAAAAACTGTTTTTT CASSLGLRGVLEKLFF
NA 19 TRBD2 TRBJ2-6 TRBV7-2 TGTGCCAGCAGCCTCTTCGGGCGGGAGAGGACCTCTGGGGCCAACGTCCTGACTTTC CASSLFGRERTSGANVLTF
NA 16 NA TRBJ2-1 TRBV27 TGTGCCAGCAGTTTTCCCCTAGGGGCAGGGCGGGGTGAGCAGTTCTTC CASSFPLGAGRGEQFF
few 15 NA TRBJ2-7 TRBV18 TGTGCCAGCTCACCCGCCGTCGTGAGAAGGTACGAGCAGTACTTC CASSPAVVRRYEQYF
NA 14 TRBD2 TRBJ2-2 TRBV5-1 TGCGCCAGCAGACTAGCGGGAGAAACCGGGGAGCTGTTTTTT CASRLAGETGELFF
many 16 TRBD1 TRBJ2-1 TRBV5-6 TGTGCCAGCAGCTTGGCCGGGACAGGTCTAAGCGATGAGCAGTTCTTC CASSLAGTGLSDEQFF
NA 13 TRBD1 TRBJ1-5 TRBV6-5 TGTGCCAGCAAGGGACAGCCTAATCAGCCCCAGCATTTT CASKGQPNQPQHF
NA 13 NA TRBJ1-2 TRBV10-1 TGCGCCAGCAGAAACGACCCGAGCTCTGGCTACACCTTC CASRNDPSSGYTF